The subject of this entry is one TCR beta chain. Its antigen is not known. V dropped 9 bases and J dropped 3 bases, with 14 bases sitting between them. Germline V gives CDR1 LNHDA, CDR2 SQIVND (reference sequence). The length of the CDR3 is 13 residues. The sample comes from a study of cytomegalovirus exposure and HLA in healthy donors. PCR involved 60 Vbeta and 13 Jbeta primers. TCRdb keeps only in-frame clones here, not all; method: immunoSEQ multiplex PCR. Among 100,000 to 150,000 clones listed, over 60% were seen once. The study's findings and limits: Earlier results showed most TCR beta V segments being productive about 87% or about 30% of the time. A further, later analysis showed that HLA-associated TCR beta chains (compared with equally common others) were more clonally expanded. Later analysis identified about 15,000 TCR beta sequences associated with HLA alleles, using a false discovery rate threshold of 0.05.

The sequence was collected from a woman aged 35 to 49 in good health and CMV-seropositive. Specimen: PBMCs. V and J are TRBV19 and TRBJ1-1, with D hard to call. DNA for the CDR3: TGTGCCAGCCAGAGGTCCTTAGACACTGAAGCTTTCTTT. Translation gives CASQRSLDTEAFF.